This is a list of T cell receptor beta chains from one sample in a study of blood T cell repertoires in COVID-19. The table came from immunoSEQ multiplex PCR; TCRdb's copy has only in-frame clones and leaves some out. The sample lists 100,000 or so clones, 80% to 95% occurring once. The sample was peripheral blood. Receptors originate from a woman between 45 and 60 years old with COVID-19, enrolled during active disease. Each CDR3 is given with its conserved first and last residue. The order of the fields is V gene, J gene, D gene, clone size, CDR3 DNA, CDR3 protein. The D gene is left open where the match is weak. The size field is filled for only some rows; it gives once, few, many or a size class.

V: TRBV6-5
J: TRBJ2-7
D: TRBD2
size: NA
DNA: TGTGCCAGCAGCCCGACTAGCGGGGGGCCCCACGAGCAGTACTTC
CDR3: CASSPTSGGPHEQYF

V: TRBV24-1
J: TRBJ2-3
D: TRBD1
size: NA
DNA: TGTGCCACCGGGACAGACACAGATACGCAGTATTTT
CDR3: CATGTDTDTQYF

V: TRBV19
J: TRBJ1-6
D: TRBD1
size: NA
DNA: TGTGCCAGTAACAGGGGAAATTCACCCCTCCACTTT
CDR3: CASNRGNSPLHF

V: TRBV19
J: TRBJ1-5
D: NA
size: NA
DNA: TGTGCCAGTAGTACAGGAGGGGAGAGCAATCAGCCCCAGCATTTT
CDR3: CASSTGGESNQPQHF

V: TRBV12-5
J: TRBJ1-5
D: TRBD1
size: NA
DNA: TGTGCTAGTGGACGCACCGGGACAGGGGACCAGCATTTT
CDR3: CASGRTGTGDQHF

V: TRBV6-5
J: TRBJ1-1
D: NA
size: NA
DNA: TGTGCCAGCAGTTGGGGGGGCAGGAGCACTGAAGCTTTCTTT
CDR3: CASSWGGRSTEAFF

V: TRBV11-3
J: TRBJ1-3
D: NA
size: NA
DNA: TGTGCCAGCAGCTTAGGGGGAGTCTCTGGAAACACCATATATTTT
CDR3: CASSLGGVSGNTIYF

V: TRBV10-1
J: TRBJ1-2
D: NA
size: NA
DNA: TGCGCCAGCAGTCCATACGGGGGCCCTCGGGAGGACAAGCATGGCTACACCTTC
CDR3: CASSPYGGPREDKHGYTF

V: TRBV24-1
J: TRBJ1-1
D: TRBD1
size: NA
DNA: TGTGCCACCAGTGATTACAGGGGCACTGAAGCTTTCTTT
CDR3: CATSDYRGTEAFF

V: TRBV30
J: TRBJ1-6
D: NA
size: NA
DNA: TGTGCCTGGAGTAGGACGACGGGAAGCTCCTATAATTCACCCCTCCACTTT
CDR3: CAWSRTTGSSYNSPLHF

V: TRBV9
J: TRBJ2-2
D: TRBD1
size: once
DNA: TGTGCCAGCACGAGGGGGCGTGCGAACACCGGGGAGCTGTTTTTT
CDR3: CASTRGRANTGELFF

V: TRBV5-8
J: TRBJ2-6
D: TRBD1
size: NA
DNA: TGTGCCAGCAGCAGGACAGGGAGACCCTCTGGGGCCAACGTCCTGACTTTC
CDR3: CASSRTGRPSGANVLTF

V: TRBV24-1
J: TRBJ2-1
D: NA
size: NA
DNA: TGTGCCACCAGTGAAGGGGTCAGGGGCAATGAGCAGTTCTTC
CDR3: CATSEGVRGNEQFF

V: TRBV27
J: TRBJ1-5
D: NA
size: NA
DNA: TGTGCCAGCAAGGGAGGAGTCAATCAGCCCCAGCATTTT
CDR3: CASKGGVNQPQHF

V: TRBV4-1
J: TRBJ2-7
D: NA
size: NA
DNA: TGCGCCAGCAGCCAAGACAGGAAAGAGAGCTCCTACGAGCAGTACTTC
CDR3: CASSQDRKESSYEQYF

V: TRBV6-5
J: TRBJ2-1
D: TRBD2
size: NA
DNA: TGTGCCAGCAGCAGCACTAGCGGGGGGGCAAATGAGCAGTTCTTC
CDR3: CASSSTSGGANEQFF

V: TRBV6-5
J: TRBJ2-1
D: TRBD2
size: NA
DNA: TGTGCCAGCAGTTACGAGGTAGCGGGGGGTAACAATGAGCAGTTCTTC
CDR3: CASSYEVAGGNNEQFF

V: TRBV19
J: TRBJ1-2
D: NA
size: NA
DNA: TGTGCCAGTAGTATAGGAGGAGGCTACACCTTC
CDR3: CASSIGGGYTF

V: TRBV29-1
J: TRBJ2-3
D: TRBD2
size: NA
DNA: TGCAGCGGAGGGGACTCCCAGCGGGGTACGCAGTATTTT
CDR3: CSGGDSQRGTQYF

V: TRBV11-3
J: TRBJ1-4
D: NA
size: NA
DNA: TGTGCCAGCAGCCCCGGCGGGGTTAGGGCTAATGAAAAACTGTTTTTT
CDR3: CASSPGGVRANEKLFF

V: TRBV7-2
J: TRBJ1-2
D: NA
size: NA
DNA: TGTGCCAGCAGCTTATTACAGGGAAGAGAGGGCTACACCTTC
CDR3: CASSLLQGREGYTF

V: TRBV28
J: TRBJ2-7
D: NA
size: NA
DNA: TGTGCCAGCAGTTTAGGAGGGCCCCAGGACGAGCAGTACTTC
CDR3: CASSLGGPQDEQYF

V: TRBV3-1/TRBV3-2
J: TRBJ1-5
D: NA
size: NA
DNA: TGTGCCAGCAGCCAAAATCCAGGGGGCAATCAGCCCCAGCATTTT
CDR3: CASSQNPGGNQPQHF

V: TRBV6-5
J: TRBJ1-2
D: TRBD1
size: few
DNA: TGTGCCAGCAGTTCGGACAGGGGGAACGGCTACACCTTC
CDR3: CASSSDRGNGYTF

V: TRBV30
J: TRBJ2-3
D: TRBD1
size: NA
DNA: TGTGCCTGGAGCGGGACAGGGTTTAGCACAGATACGCAGTATTTT
CDR3: CAWSGTGFSTDTQYF

V: TRBV14
J: TRBJ1-3
D: NA
size: few
DNA: TGTGCCAGCAGCCAAGGACAGTTTAATGGAAACACCATATATTTT
CDR3: CASSQGQFNGNTIYF

V: TRBV7-2
J: TRBJ1-3
D: NA
size: NA
DNA: TGTGCCAGCAGCGCCCGACACTCACCAGGGAACACCATATATTTT
CDR3: CASSARHSPGNTIYF

V: TRBV7-8
J: TRBJ2-2
D: NA
size: NA
DNA: TGTGCCAGCAGCTTGGGCGGGGCGAACACCGGGGAGCTGTTTTTT
CDR3: CASSLGGANTGELFF

V: TRBV11-2
J: TRBJ2-1
D: TRBD1
size: NA
DNA: TGTGCCAGCACCTCCGTGGGGACAGGGGAAGGCAATGAGCAGTTCTTC
CDR3: CASTSVGTGEGNEQFF

V: TRBV27
J: TRBJ1-2
D: NA
size: NA
DNA: TGTGCCAGCAGTTTAAGGGGCGACTATGGCTACACCTTC
CDR3: CASSLRGDYGYTF

V: TRBV19
J: TRBJ2-1
D: NA
size: NA
DNA: TGTGCCAGTAGCGCCTGGAGAGCCCAAATGGATGAGCAGTTCTTC
CDR3: CASSAWRAQMDEQFF

V: TRBV24-1
J: TRBJ2-2
D: TRBD1
size: NA
DNA: TGTGCCACCAGTGAGCCCCCATTGACGGGACAGGGCTCTTTCGCGAACACCGGGGAGCTGTTTTTT
CDR3: CATSEPPLTGQGSFANTGELFF

V: TRBV19
J: TRBJ1-1
D: TRBD1
size: NA
DNA: TGTGCCAGTAGTGATCAGGGGGCGAACACTGAAGCTTTCTTT
CDR3: CASSDQGANTEAFF

V: TRBV4-1
J: TRBJ2-1
D: TRBD1
size: NA
DNA: TGCGCCAGCAGCCACCTGACAGGGGTCAATGAGCAGTTCTTC
CDR3: CASSHLTGVNEQFF

V: TRBV5-6
J: TRBJ1-3
D: NA
size: NA
DNA: TGTGCCAGCAGCGCACCACAGGGAGCAGCGGGAAACACCATATATTTT
CDR3: CASSAPQGAAGNTIYF

V: TRBV19
J: TRBJ1-2
D: NA
size: few
DNA: TGTGCCAGTAGCCAACAGGGACCTAACTATGGCTACACCTTC
CDR3: CASSQQGPNYGYTF

V: TRBV5-1
J: TRBJ2-7
D: NA
size: few
DNA: TGCGCCAGCAGCTTGGTTGCAGGGGTGAACGAGCAGTACTTC
CDR3: CASSLVAGVNEQYF

V: TRBV6-4
J: TRBJ2-2
D: TRBD1
size: NA
DNA: TGTGCCAGCAGTGACCGCACAGGGGGAACCGGGGAGCTGTTTTTT
CDR3: CASSDRTGGTGELFF

V: TRBV28
J: TRBJ1-5
D: NA
size: NA
DNA: TGTGCCAGCAGAGGATCGACTTCCCGGGATCAGCCCCAGCATTTT
CDR3: CASRGSTSRDQPQHF

V: TRBV14
J: TRBJ2-7
D: TRBD2
size: once
DNA: TGTGCCAGCAGCCAAGACGGGACTAGCGCCTACGAGCAGTACTTC
CDR3: CASSQDGTSAYEQYF

V: TRBV19
J: TRBJ2-1
D: TRBD1
size: NA
DNA: TGTGCCAGTAGTATAGGGGGCCCTGGACAGGTGTACAATGAGCAGTTCTTC
CDR3: CASSIGGPGQVYNEQFF

V: TRBV13
J: TRBJ2-7
D: TRBD1
size: NA
DNA: TGTGCCAGCAGGCGGCAGGGGGCAATCGAGCAGTACTTC
CDR3: CASRRQGAIEQYF

V: TRBV6-5
J: TRBJ1-4
D: NA
size: NA
DNA: TGTGCCAGCAGCCGCGGGGAAAAACTGTTTTTT
CDR3: CASSRGEKLFF

V: TRBV28
J: TRBJ1-2
D: TRBD1
size: NA
DNA: TGTGCCAGCAGTCCCGGGGGACAGGGGATCCATGGCTACACCTTC
CDR3: CASSPGGQGIHGYTF

V: TRBV27
J: TRBJ1-2
D: NA
size: NA
DNA: TGTGCCAGCAGTTTTAGGGGAGGGGGCTACACCTTC
CDR3: CASSFRGGGYTF

V: TRBV5-4
J: TRBJ2-2
D: NA
size: NA
DNA: TGTGCCAGCAGCTTGGGAGATTCCGGGGTTCGGATCGGGGAGCTGTTTTTT
CDR3: CASSLGDSGVRIGELFF

V: TRBV11-3
J: TRBJ1-5
D: NA
size: NA
DNA: TGTGCCAGCAGCTTAAACCCAGATCAGCCCCAGCATTTT
CDR3: CASSLNPDQPQHF

V: TRBV5-6
J: TRBJ2-5
D: NA
size: NA
DNA: TGTGCCAGCAGCTTCGGACTTGCTCAAGAGACCCAGTACTTC
CDR3: CASSFGLAQETQYF

V: TRBV28
J: TRBJ1-6
D: NA
size: NA
DNA: TGTGCCAGCCTAAGTCTAGCTGCTGATTCACCCCTCCACTTT
CDR3: CASLSLAADSPLHF

V: TRBV5-6
J: TRBJ1-1
D: NA
size: NA
DNA: TGTGCCAGCAGCTACCGGGGGGCGAGGACTGAAGCTTTCTTT
CDR3: CASSYRGARTEAFF

V: TRBV4-2
J: TRBJ2-3
D: TRBD2
size: NA
DNA: TGTGCCAGCAGCCCCGGGGGGGCCGGAGCAGATACGCAGTATTTT
CDR3: CASSPGGAGADTQYF

V: TRBV6-5
J: TRBJ1-2
D: TRBD1
size: NA
DNA: TGTGCCAGCAGTTACGGACAGGGTTCCTATGGCTACACCTTC
CDR3: CASSYGQGSYGYTF

V: TRBV7-2
J: TRBJ1-1
D: NA
size: NA
DNA: TGTGCCAGCAGCTTAGAAAGGTGGACAAGTGCTTTCTTT
CDR3: CASSLERWTSAFF

V: TRBV5-1
J: TRBJ1-1
D: TRBD1
size: NA
DNA: TGCGCCAGCAGCTTGACCCAGGGGGCGGTGACTGAAGCTTTCTTT
CDR3: CASSLTQGAVTEAFF